These 6 T cell receptor beta chains came from one sample sequenced in a study of CD8 T cells in ankylosing spondylitis (dated 2017 in TCRdb). Here is what the overall study found, with its caveats: Blood from ankylosing spondylitis patients appeared to be characterized by a TCR beta motif composed of roughly eight highly homologous amino acid variants.

The antigens of these receptors remain unknown. Library prep was done by 5' RACE. The listed sequencing device is Illumina HiSeq 2500. TCRdb applied fastp at Q25 and MiXCR to the public reads, then kept only in-frame beta chains. Rows are combined by CDR3 protein, so each entry shows the most common genes and DNA. The sample records 700,000 to 850,000 distinct CDR3 sequences, about 11% of which are singletons. The ten biggest clones cover 0.45% to 0.6% of the sample. Sequencing input: blood, either unsorted or a sorted T cell fraction (not recorded which). These receptors originate from a male donor with ankylosing spondylitis.

This clonotype came up a few times. As DNA, the CDR3 is TGCGCCAGCAGCTTGTCGGTGGGGGACGGGAGTGAGCAGTTCTTC. This codes for CASSLSVGDGSEQFF. The chain uses TRBV5-1 and TRBJ2-1; a weak D match, TRBD2 (6 bases). This CDR3 contains 15 residues. Germline V gene data show CDR1 as SGHRS and CDR2 as YFSETQ. The V end lost 1 base, the J end lost 9 bases, and 17 bases lay between the germline ends. The full variable domain, in which reference TRBV5-1 and TRBJ2-1 provide the parts outside the CDR3, is KAGVTQTPRYLIKTRGQQVTLSCSPISGHRSVSWYQQTPGQGLQFLFEYFSETQRNKGNFPGRFSGRQFSNSRSEMNVSTLELGDSALYLCASSLSVGDGSEQFFGPGTRLTVL.

This clonotype has just a few counts. The V call is TRBV29-1, the J call TRBJ2-2, with 8 positions matching TRBD2. The CDR3 spans 13 residues. Trimming took 4 bases from V and 6 from J; bases not matched to a gene: 4. Germline CDR1 reads SQVTM; CDR2 reads ANQGSEA. The CDR3 protein is CSVGGRHPGELFF. For the CDR3, the DNA is TGCAGCGTTGGCGGGAGGCATCCCGGGGAGCTGTTTTTT.

This clonotype has only a few counts. J is TRBJ2-3 and V is TRBV24-1; 13 bases line up with TRBD2. Looked up from germline, CDR1 is KGHDR and CDR2 is SFDVKD. The V gene end was trimmed by 4 bases and the J gene end by 6 bases; junction bases not matched to a gene: 6. This CDR3 contains 16 residues. The CDR3 loop reads CATSEFTSGRADTQYF. The CDR3 DNA reads TGTGCCACCAGTGAATTTACTAGCGGGAGGGCTGATACGCAGTATTTT.

The V and J genes are TRBV5-4 and TRBJ2-1, with TRBD1 identical over 8 bases. The V segment lost 4 bases and the J segment 3 bases; nucleotides outside the gene matches: 6. CDR1 SGHNT and CDR2 YYREEE come from the germline V gene (reference sequence). The CDR3 covers 15 residues. The CDR3 sequence: CASSPQGADYNEQFF. The CDR3 DNA is TGTGCCAGCAGCCCTCAGGGGGCCGACTACAATGAGCAGTTCTTC.

This clonotype was seen a handful of times. The chain joins TRBV4-3 to TRBJ2-1; D perhaps matches TRBD2 (5 bases). CDR3 size: 16 residues. Germline CDR1 and CDR2: LGHNA and YSLEER. Deletions cut 0 bases from V and 4 bases from J, with 13 bases between. CDR3 nucleotide sequence: TGCGCCAGCAGCCAAGAGATCGGGGTTTCGTACAATGAGCAGTTCTTC. Encoded protein: CASSQEIGVSYNEQFF.

This rearrangement joins TRBV12-3 or TRBV12-4 to TRBJ1-2; a weak D match, TRBD1 (6 bases). Trimming shortened V by 5 bases and J by 8 bases, and 24 bases separated the two germline ends. This CDR3 has 16 amino acids. CDR3 DNA: TGTGCCAGCAGTCACGGAGACGTCCAGGGGCGCGGAGGCTACACCTTC. Translating it yields CASSHGDVQGRGGYTF.